This TCR beta chain was captured by sequencing in a study of T cell responses to AZD1222 COVID-19 vaccine. For the study at large: Pooled samples include second doses given at about 4 or 12 weeks. Study-level points and caveats: Two AZD1222 doses significantly raised spike-specific TCR breadth and depth over controls. Baseline seropositivity characterized only a handful of AZD1222 recipients.

Sequenced by immunoSEQ multiplex PCR; TCRdb stores in-frame clones only, minus some. The table includes around 260,000 clones, 80% to 95% detected once. Comments on this clone: The target antigen is unknown.

Trimming cost V 6 bases and J 5 bases, with 13 bases left between them. The CDR3 totals 14 residues. CDR1 and CDR2 from the germline V gene are MNHEY and SVGEGT. The chain employs TRBV6-2 or TRBV6-3 and TRBJ1-4, with a weak D call TRBD1 (5 bases). The source was peripheral blood, collected on day 0 of AZD1222 vaccination. This TCR came from an adult in good health. CDR3 nucleotide sequence: TGTGCCAGCAGCCCCGCGGGGCGCAATGAAAAACTGTTTTTT. Translating gives CASSPAGRNEKLFF.